The 20 T cell receptor beta chains below all came from one sample that was sequenced in a study of blood T cell repertoires in COVID-19. This table comes from immunoSEQ multiplex PCR, and its TCRdb copy is limited to in-frame clones, with some not included. This sample yields fewer than 250,000 clones, of which approximately 80% are seen a single time; about 7.2% belongs to the top ten. Sequencing used PBMCs or T cells enriched from blood (not recorded which). These receptors were obtained from a woman between 35 and 50 years old with acute COVID-19.

The chain uses TRBV7-2 and TRBJ1-5; tentative D call: TRBD1 (6 bases). Germline CDR1 is SGHTA and CDR2 is FQGNSA. CDR3 length: 13 residues. V was trimmed by 5 bases and J by 6 bases, leaving 11 bases between them. In DNA, the CDR3 is TGTGCCAGCAGCCCACAGGGTACTCAGCCCCAGCATTTT. It yields the protein CASSPQGTQPQHF.

V and J are TRBV29-1 and TRBJ1-2; TRBD1 is a possible D gene (5 bases). The CDR3 covers 12 residues. Germline assignment: CDR1 SQVTM and CDR2 ANQGSEA. V lost 4 bases and J 3 bases, leaving 9 bases between the germline ends. The CDR3 loop reads CSVGVRDYGYTF. CDR3 DNA sequence: TGCAGCGTTGGCGTCAGGGACTATGGCTACACCTTC.

The chain's CDR3 is CASSLELAGGLETQYF. The CDR3 DNA sequence: TGCGCCAGCAGCTTGGAGCTAGCGGGGGGGCTAGAGACCCAGTACTTC. The chain recombines TRBV5-1 with TRBJ2-5; TRBD2 matches 12 bases. The CDR3 loop spans 16 amino acids. The V gene's germline CDR1 is SGHRS and CDR2 YFSETQ. The V segment lost 0 bases and the J segment 4 bases; nucleotides outside the gene matches: 4. Complete variable domain (other parts from reference TRBV5-1 and TRBJ2-5): KAGVTQTPRYLIKTRGQQVTLSCSPISGHRSVSWYQQTPGQGLQFLFEYFSETQRNKGNFPGRFSGRQFSNSRSEMNVSTLELGDSALYLCASSLELAGGLETQYFGPGTRLLVL.

The CDR3, as DNA: TGCGCCAGCGTGCGGTCGAGTCGGCCTGAAGCTTTCTTT. Amino acid sequence: CASVRSSRPEAFF. The chain is built from TRBV5-1 and TRBJ1-1; D remains unclear. This CDR3 is 13 amino acids long. The germline V and J ends were trimmed by 7 bases and 6 bases, with 16 bases remaining between them. The germline gives CDR1 SGHRS, CDR2 YFSETQ.

This clone appeared a single time. The V gene is TRBV19, the J gene TRBJ2-3; 10 positions match TRBD1. The V segment lost 3 bases and the J segment 5 bases; nucleotides outside the gene matches: 5. The CDR3 is made up of 15 amino acids. The germline V gene encodes CDR1 LNHDA and CDR2 SQIVND (reference sequence). The CDR3 loop is CASSIRQGAKDTQYF. Here the CDR3 DNA reads TGTGCCAGTAGTATCCGACAGGGGGCTAAAGATACGCAGTATTTT.

The rearrangement joins TRBV7-2 to TRBJ1-5; 11 nucleotides match TRBD1. V gave up 4 bases and J gave up 1 base; unmatched junction bases: 6. This CDR3 contains 17 residues. The germline gives CDR1 SGHTA, CDR2 FQGNSA. DNA for the CDR3: TGTGCCAGCAGCTCGGACAGGGGGCTAAAAAGCAATCAGCCCCAGCATTTT. Translated, it gives CASSSDRGLKSNQPQHF.

The chain has TRBV2 and TRBJ2-1, with 10 bases identical to TRBD2. The CDR3 spans 17 residues. Trimming took 0 bases from V and 2 from J; bases not matched to a gene: 4. Germline lookup yields CDR1 SNHLY and CDR2 FYNNEI. This CDR3 is CASSEASGRLAYNEQFF. CDR3 bases: TGTGCCAGCAGTGAAGCTAGCGGGAGGTTGGCCTACAATGAGCAGTTCTTC.

This chain joins TRBV14 and TRBJ2-6, with 8 bases lining up with TRBD1. Germline lookup yields CDR1 SGHDN and CDR2 FVKESK. This CDR3 contains 16 residues. Trimming cost V 4 bases and J 0 bases; bases outside gene matches: 2. In DNA, the CDR3 is TGTGCCAGCAGCCGGGACAGGACCTCTGGGGCCAACGTCCTGACTTTC. The encoded protein is CASSRDRTSGANVLTF.

On this clone: The sample has other DNA sequences that encode this CDR3 too. The CDR3: CATSDDSYGYTF. As DNA, the CDR3 is TGTGCCACCAGTGATGACAGCTATGGCTACACCTTC. V is TRBV24-1 and J is TRBJ1-2; possibly TRBD1 for D (5 bases). CDR3 length: 12 residues. Per the germline V gene, CDR1 is KGHDR and CDR2 is SFDVKD. V lost 3 bases and J 4 bases, leaving 5 bases between the germline ends.

This chain connects TRBV30 to TRBJ1-1; D possibly corresponds to TRBD1 (6 bases). Trimming stripped 0 bases from V and 10 bases from J, with 18 bases between. Germline lookup yields CDR1 GTSNPN and CDR2 SVGIG (reference sequence). The length of the CDR3 is 14 residues. CDR3 bases: TGTGCCTGGAGTGTACCGCCAGGGGCCCCGAGAGCTTTCTTT. This translates into CAWSVPPGAPRAFF.

In this sample, this clone turned up once. This sequence joins TRBV18 and TRBJ2-1, with D possibly matching TRBD1 (5 bases). This CDR3 has 14 residues. The germline gives CDR1 KGHSH, CDR2 LQKENI. Between the trimmed V and J ends, which lost 8 bases and 0 bases, there was a span of 11 bases. In DNA, the CDR3 is TGTGCCAGCACCAGGGCTAGCTCCTACAATGAGCAGTTCTTC. Its protein product is CASTRASSYNEQFF.

The rearrangement links TRBV12-3 or TRBV12-4 to TRBJ1-2, with TRBD1 matching 9 bases. V shed 6 bases, J shed 6 bases, and the junction held 5 bases outside the gene matches. This CDR3 is built from 13 residues. The CDR3 spells CASSPGTGHGYTF. Here the CDR3 DNA reads TGTGCCAGCAGCCCCGGGACAGGGCATGGCTACACCTTC.

The chain combines TRBV15 with TRBJ2-3; TRBD2 agrees at 10 bases. This CDR3 region has 17 residues. Germline CDR1 and CDR2: LNHNV and YYDKDF (reference sequence). V dropped 2 bases and J dropped 4; count of bases not matched to a gene: 9. CDR3 in DNA: TGTGCCACCAGCAGAAATTCCGGGACTAGCGTATCAGATACGCAGTATTTT. Translated, it gives CATSRNSGTSVSDTQYF.

The V gene is TRBV29-1, the J gene TRBJ2-3, with 11 bases matching TRBD2. Germline CDR1 SQVTM, CDR2 ANQGSEA. J was trimmed by 4 bases and V by 4 bases; bases with no gene match: 16. This CDR3 has 18 amino acids. The CDR3 nucleotides are TGCAGCGTTGGATCTCTAGCGGGGGGTCATGTCCTCTCAGATACGCAGTATTTT. It is translated as CSVGSLAGGHVLSDTQYF.

The V call is TRBV21-1, the J call TRBJ1-1; the table names TRBD1, a call not compared with the DNA. TRBV21-1 is marked as a pseudogene. The CDR3 spans 16 residues. The CDR3 bases are TGTGCCAGCAGAGGGGACAAGATAGGGGGATCCACTGAAGCTTTCTTT. Translating it yields CASRGDKIGGSTEAFF.

The chain is built from TRBV30 and TRBJ1-5, with D perhaps matching TRBD1 (5 bases). Germline lookup yields CDR1 GTSNPN and CDR2 SVGIG (reference sequence). CDR3 size: 13 residues. The V and J ends lost 1 base and 7 bases respectively, with 11 bases between them. CDR3 region: CAWSEGYGQPQHF. The CDR3 DNA follows: TGTGCCTGGAGTGAGGGGTACGGACAGCCCCAGCATTTT.

V usage is TRBV28 and J usage is TRBJ1-5; a possible D gene is TRBD1 (6 bases). CDR1 and CDR2 (germline): MDHEN, SYDVKM. The CDR3 loop spans 17 amino acids. V lost 2 bases and J 4 bases, leaving 18 bases between the germline ends. The CDR3 sequence: CASSLTAGEIANQPQHF. The CDR3 DNA follows: TGTGCCAGCAGTTTAACGGCAGGGGAAATCGCTAATCAGCCCCAGCATTTT.

This rearrangement joins TRBV19 to TRBJ2-7; a weak D match, TRBD2 (6 bases). CDR1 LNHDA and CDR2 SQIVND come from the germline V gene (reference sequence). The V end lost 5 bases, the J end lost 2 bases, and 13 bases lay between the germline ends. This CDR3 is built from 14 residues. Here the CDR3 DNA reads TGTGCCAGTAGTGTCGGGACTGCGGCCTACGAGCAGTACTTC. This sequence encodes CASSVGTAAYEQYF.

The genes are TRBV7-9 and TRBJ1-5, with 7 bases matching TRBD1. This CDR3 has 15 amino acids. Germline V gene data show CDR1 as SEHNR and CDR2 as FQNEAQ (reference sequence). The V gene end was trimmed by 3 bases and the J gene end by 3 bases; junction bases not matched to a gene: 5. CDR3 protein: CASSLGDRDNQPQHF. CDR3 DNA sequence: TGTGCCAGCAGCTTGGGGGACAGAGACAATCAGCCCCAGCATTTT.

This clone was seen a few times. The gene calls are TRBV7-2 and TRBJ1-6, with 8 positions matching TRBD1. The CDR3 runs to 15 residues. Germline CDR1 is SGHTA and CDR2 is FQGNSA. V was clipped by 5 bases and J by 8 bases; unmatched bases: 8. CDR3 sequence: CASSLNQGADSPLHF. DNA for the CDR3: TGTGCCAGCAGCCTTAACCAGGGGGCGGATTCACCCCTCCACTTT. Full variable domain (remainder filled in from reference TRBV7-2 and TRBJ1-6): GAGVSQSPSNKVTEKGKDVELRCDPISGHTALYWYRQSLGQGLEFLIYFQGNSAPDKSGLPSDRFSAERTGGSVSTLTIQRTQQEDSAVYLCASSLNQGADSPLHFGNGTRLTVT.